The text below deals with one T cell receptor beta chain. This sample stems from a study of Ad26.COV2.S vaccination and SARS-CoV-2 variants. The V end was cut by 8 bases, the J end by 3 bases, with 18 bases between. The CDR3 has 15 amino acids. Germline values: CDR1 LNHDA, CDR2 SQIVND (reference sequence). This sample's treatment: 15 to 20 received Ad26.COV2.S at low or high dose, single or two shots; about 5 received placebo; per-sample allocation not given. Following the first vaccine or placebo injection, samples were taken on day 63. Assay used: immunoSEQ multiplex PCR; TCRdb lists only in-frame clones, some missing. Counted here are some 390,000 clones, roughly 90% occurring once; the ten biggest clones make up under 2%.

The rearrangement uses TRBV19 and TRBJ2-3, with D perhaps matching TRBD1 (6 bases). Sequences were derived from peripheral blood, sampled in a trial of Ad26.COV2.S vaccine versus placebo. The clonotype was recovered from a person aged 18 to 59 who received the Ad26.COV2.S COVID-19 vaccine or a placebo. CDR3 protein: CASSPSTGRTDTQYF. Here the CDR3 DNA reads TGTGCCAGTTCCCCGTCCACAGGGCGAACAGATACGCAGTATTTT.